This T cell receptor beta chain was obtained from a study of blood T cell repertoires in COVID-19. Study summary: Researchers got acute and convalescent COVID-19 samples from the United States, Italy and Spain.

Authors' processing steps: Amplification from reference gene primers served as the basis for estimated nucleated cell counts. Produced via immunoSEQ multiplex PCR; TCRdb's table is partial and in-frame only. That table is the source of V, J and clone size, and D and trimming were worked out from the DNA. The top ten clones hold roughly 20% of a sample with approximately 210,000 clones, 80% to 90% of them seen once. The sequencing sample was made of peripheral blood. This sequence originates from a human donor in a cohort sampled during active COVID-19.

This chain's CDR3 is CASSQDGRKTTNTGELFF. Written as DNA, the CDR3 is TGTGCCAGCAGCCAAGATGGGAGAAAAACTACGAACACCGGGGAGCTGTTTTTT. The J gene is TRBJ2-2, the V gene TRBV4-2; weak D call: TRBD2 (5 bases). V gave up 0 bases and J gave up 0 bases, with 14 bases separating them. The CDR3 covers 18 residues. Per germline, CDR1 LGHNA and CDR2 YNFKEQ.